This T cell receptor (beta chain) was captured by sequencing in a study of blood T cell repertoires in COVID-19. Assay: immunoSEQ multiplex PCR; the TCRdb copy retains only in-frame clones and omits some. Here the sample spans a few hundred thousand clones, about 90% being singletons. Trimming took 5 bases from V and 4 from J, leaving 8 bases between them. Germline-derived CDR1 and CDR2 are SGHAT and FQNNGV. This CDR3 has 12 residues. The clonotype originates from a woman in her thirties who had recovered from COVID-19. The genes are TRBV11-2 and TRBJ2-5; D call uncertain. The sequencing input was PBMCs or T cells enriched from blood (not recorded which). The CDR3 DNA reads as TGTGCCAGCAGCCGGGTAGTAGAGACCCAGTACTTC. Protein sequence: CASSRVVETQYF.